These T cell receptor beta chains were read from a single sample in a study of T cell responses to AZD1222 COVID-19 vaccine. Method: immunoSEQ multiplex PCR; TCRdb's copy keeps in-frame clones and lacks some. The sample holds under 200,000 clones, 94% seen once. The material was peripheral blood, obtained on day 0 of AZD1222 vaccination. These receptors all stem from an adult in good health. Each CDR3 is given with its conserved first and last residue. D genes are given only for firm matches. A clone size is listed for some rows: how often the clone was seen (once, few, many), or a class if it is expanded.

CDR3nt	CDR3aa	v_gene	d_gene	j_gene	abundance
TGTGCCTCAAGACAGGGGGCCTCGTTTAGCAATCAGCCCCAGCATTTT	CASRQGASFSNQPQHF	TRBV19	TRBD1	TRBJ1-5	NA
TGTGCCAGCAGCCAAGGGGAGGGTGGGACAGCTAATCAGCCCCAGCATTTT	CASSQGEGGTANQPQHF	TRBV4-2	TRBD1	TRBJ1-5	NA
TGTGCCAGCAGCGTAGGGACAGGGTGGCACACTGAAGCTTTCTTT	CASSVGTGWHTEAFF	TRBV9	TRBD1	TRBJ1-1	NA
TGTGCCAGCAGCTTATCGGTAGGGACCAATGAGCAGTTCTTC	CASSLSVGTNEQFF	TRBV7-9	NA	TRBJ2-1	NA
TGTGCCAGCTCACCACACCCCTTTAGCACAGATACGCAGTATTTT	CASSPHPFSTDTQYF	TRBV18	NA	TRBJ2-3	NA
TGTGCCAGCGGTTCCGGTTCCTATAATTCACCCCTCCACTTT	CASGSGSYNSPLHF	TRBV27	NA	TRBJ1-6	NA
TGTGCCAGCAGTCCAGGGGGGATTTTAGAGACCCAGTACTTC	CASSPGGILETQYF	TRBV7-8	NA	TRBJ2-5	NA
TGTGCCAGCAGTCAGGGGTACGAGCAGTACTTC	CASSQGYEQYF	TRBV12-3/TRBV12-4	NA	TRBJ2-7	NA
TGTGCCAGCAGTGAAGACGCCGGGGGCTTGTACGAGCAGTACTTC	CASSEDAGGLYEQYF	TRBV2	NA	TRBJ2-7	NA
TGCAGCGTTTTAGACTCTGTAGCCTATACGCAGTATTTT	CSVLDSVAYTQYF	TRBV29-1	NA	TRBJ2-3	NA
TGTGCCAGCAGTTTAGAACTAGTAGGCAATGAGCAGTTCTTC	CASSLELVGNEQFF	TRBV27	NA	TRBJ2-1	NA
TGTGCCGGATACTCTCCCGGAGTCAATCAGCCCCAGCATTTT	CAGYSPGVNQPQHF	TRBV9	NA	TRBJ1-5	NA
TGTGCCAGCAGCCACACGAGAAGGGGGCCAGGGAACTATGGCTACACCTTC	CASSHTRRGPGNYGYTF	TRBV14	TRBD1	TRBJ1-2	NA
TGTGCCAGCAGCTTGGGTCGGCCAGGAGTGGAAATACAGTTCTTC	CASSLGRPGVEIQFF	TRBV11-2	NA	TRBJ2-1	NA
TGTGCCAGCAGCTTGTGGCGGGGCGGTGCGGATGAAAAACTGTTTTTT	CASSLWRGGADEKLFF	TRBV5-5	NA	TRBJ1-4	once
TGTGCCAGCAGCTACAGGGGGGCTAACTATGGCTACACCTTC	CASSYRGANYGYTF	TRBV6-5	TRBD1	TRBJ1-2	NA
TGTGCCAGCAGCGTAGGAGAGGGGTGGCCCGGGGAGCTGTTTTTT	CASSVGEGWPGELFF	TRBV9	NA	TRBJ2-2	once
TGTGCCAGCTCACCAACGGGGAACACTGAAGCTTTCTTT	CASSPTGNTEAFF	TRBV18	NA	TRBJ1-1	NA
TGTGCCTGGAGTGTAGGAAACACCATATATTTT	CAWSVGNTIYF	TRBV30	NA	TRBJ1-3	NA